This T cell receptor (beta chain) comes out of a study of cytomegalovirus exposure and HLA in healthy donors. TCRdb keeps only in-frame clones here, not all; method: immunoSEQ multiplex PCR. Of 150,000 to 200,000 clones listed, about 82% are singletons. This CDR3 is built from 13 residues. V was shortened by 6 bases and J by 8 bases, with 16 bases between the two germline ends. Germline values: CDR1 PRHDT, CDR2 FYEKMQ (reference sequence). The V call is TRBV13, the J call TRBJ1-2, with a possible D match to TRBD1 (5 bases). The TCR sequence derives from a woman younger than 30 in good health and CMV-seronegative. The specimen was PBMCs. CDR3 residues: CASRRAGYGGYTF. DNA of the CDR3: TGTGCCAGCAGAAGAGCAGGGTACGGCGGCTACACCTTC. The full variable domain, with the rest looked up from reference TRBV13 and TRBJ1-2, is AAGVIQSPRHLIKEKRETATLKCYPIPRHDTVYWYQQGPGQDPQFLISFYEKMQSDKGSIPDRFSAQQFSDYHSELNMSSLELGDSALYFCASRRAGYGGYTFGSGTRLTVV.